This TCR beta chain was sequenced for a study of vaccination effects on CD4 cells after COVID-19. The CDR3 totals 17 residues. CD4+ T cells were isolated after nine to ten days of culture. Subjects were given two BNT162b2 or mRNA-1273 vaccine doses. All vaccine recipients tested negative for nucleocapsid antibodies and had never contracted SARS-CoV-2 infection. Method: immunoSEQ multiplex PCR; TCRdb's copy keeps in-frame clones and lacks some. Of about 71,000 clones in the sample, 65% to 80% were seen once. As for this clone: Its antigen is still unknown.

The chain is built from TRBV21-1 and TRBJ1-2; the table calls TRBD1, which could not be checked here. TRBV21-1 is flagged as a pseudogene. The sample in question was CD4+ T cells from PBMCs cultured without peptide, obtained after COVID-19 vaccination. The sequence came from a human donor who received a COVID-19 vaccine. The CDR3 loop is CASSTHRDRVLSCGYTF. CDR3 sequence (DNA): TGTGCCAGCAGCACTCACCGGGACAGGGTTTTATCGTGCGGCTACACCTTC.